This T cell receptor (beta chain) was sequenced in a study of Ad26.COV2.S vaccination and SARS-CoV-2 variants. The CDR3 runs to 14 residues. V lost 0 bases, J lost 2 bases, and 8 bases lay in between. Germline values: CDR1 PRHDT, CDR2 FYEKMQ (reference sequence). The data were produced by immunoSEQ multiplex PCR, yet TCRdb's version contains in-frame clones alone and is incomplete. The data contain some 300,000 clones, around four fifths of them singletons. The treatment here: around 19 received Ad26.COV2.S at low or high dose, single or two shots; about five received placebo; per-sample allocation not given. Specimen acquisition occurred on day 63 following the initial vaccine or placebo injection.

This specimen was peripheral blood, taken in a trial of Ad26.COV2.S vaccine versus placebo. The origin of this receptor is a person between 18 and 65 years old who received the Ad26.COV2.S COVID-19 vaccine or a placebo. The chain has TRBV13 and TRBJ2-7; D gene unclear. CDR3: CASSLGGRPYEQYF. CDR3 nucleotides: TGTGCCAGCAGCTTAGGTGGCCGACCCTACGAGCAGTACTTC.